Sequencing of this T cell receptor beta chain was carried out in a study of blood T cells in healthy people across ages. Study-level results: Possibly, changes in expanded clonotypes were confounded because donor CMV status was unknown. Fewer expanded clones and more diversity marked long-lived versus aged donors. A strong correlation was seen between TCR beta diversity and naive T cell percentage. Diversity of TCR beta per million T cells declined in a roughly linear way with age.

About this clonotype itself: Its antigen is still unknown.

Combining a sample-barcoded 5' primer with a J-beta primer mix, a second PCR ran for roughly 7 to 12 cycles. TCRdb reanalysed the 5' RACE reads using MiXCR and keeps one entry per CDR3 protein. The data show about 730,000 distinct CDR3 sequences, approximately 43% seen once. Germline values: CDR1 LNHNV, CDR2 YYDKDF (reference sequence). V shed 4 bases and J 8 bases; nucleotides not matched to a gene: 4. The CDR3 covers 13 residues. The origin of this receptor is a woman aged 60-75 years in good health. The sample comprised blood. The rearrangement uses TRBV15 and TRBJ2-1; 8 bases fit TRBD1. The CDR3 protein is CATSTKQGDEQFF. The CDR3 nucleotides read TGTGCCACCAGCACAAAACAGGGGGATGAGCAGTTCTTC.